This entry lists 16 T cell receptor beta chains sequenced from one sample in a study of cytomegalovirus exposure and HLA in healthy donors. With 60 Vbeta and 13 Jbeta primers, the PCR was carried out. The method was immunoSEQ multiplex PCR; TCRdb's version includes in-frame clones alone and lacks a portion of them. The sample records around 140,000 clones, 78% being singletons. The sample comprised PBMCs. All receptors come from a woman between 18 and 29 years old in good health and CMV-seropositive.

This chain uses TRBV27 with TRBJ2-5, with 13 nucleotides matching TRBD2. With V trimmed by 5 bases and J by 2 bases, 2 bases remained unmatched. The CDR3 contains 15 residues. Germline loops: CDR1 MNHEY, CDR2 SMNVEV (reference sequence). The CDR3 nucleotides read TGTGCCAGCAGTGAACTAGCGGGGGGGCAAGAGACCCAGTACTTC. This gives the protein CASSELAGGQETQYF.

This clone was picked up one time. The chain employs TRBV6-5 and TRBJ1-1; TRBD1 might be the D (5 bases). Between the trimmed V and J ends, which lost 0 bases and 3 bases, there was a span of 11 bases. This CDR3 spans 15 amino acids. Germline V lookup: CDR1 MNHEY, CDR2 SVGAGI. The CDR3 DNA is TGTGCCAGCAGTTACTCGACAGCTTCACACACTGAAGCTTTCTTT. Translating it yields CASSYSTASHTEAFF.

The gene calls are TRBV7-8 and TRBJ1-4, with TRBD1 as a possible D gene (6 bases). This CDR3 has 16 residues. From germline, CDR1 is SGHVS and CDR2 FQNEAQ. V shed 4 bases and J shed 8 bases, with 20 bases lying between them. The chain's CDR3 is CASSSRKGGVREKLFF. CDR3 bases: TGTGCCAGCAGCTCTCGAAAGGGGGGGGTCCGAGAAAAACTGTTTTTT.

Written as DNA, the CDR3 is TGCGCCAGCAGCCAAGATCTTAAAGATACGCAGTATTTT. As protein: CASSQDLKDTQYF. The rearrangement joins TRBV4-3 to TRBJ2-3; unclear D gene. CDR1 and CDR2 from the germline V gene are LGHNA and YSLEER. V dropped 0 bases and J dropped 5 bases, with 6 bases sitting between them. The CDR3 has 13 amino acids.

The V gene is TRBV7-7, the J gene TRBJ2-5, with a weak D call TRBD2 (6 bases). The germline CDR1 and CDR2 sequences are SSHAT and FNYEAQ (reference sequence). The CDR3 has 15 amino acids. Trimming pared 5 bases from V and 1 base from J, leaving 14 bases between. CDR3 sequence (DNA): TGTGCCAGCAGCGCGTCTTTAGCGGCCCAAGAGACCCAGTACTTC. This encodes CASSASLAAQETQYF.

CDR3 in DNA: TGTGCCTGGAGGGAATTGGACAGGGACACTGAAGCTTTCTTT. This gives the protein CAWRELDRDTEAFF. The chain links TRBV30 to TRBJ1-1; 8 nucleotides match TRBD1. This CDR3 spans 14 amino acids. V was clipped by 3 bases and J by 3 bases; unmatched bases: 6. Germline loops: CDR1 GTSNPN, CDR2 SVGIG (reference sequence).

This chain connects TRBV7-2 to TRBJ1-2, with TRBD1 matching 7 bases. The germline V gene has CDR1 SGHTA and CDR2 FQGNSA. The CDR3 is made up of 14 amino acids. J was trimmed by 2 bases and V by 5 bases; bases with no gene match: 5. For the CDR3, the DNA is TGTGCCAGCAGCAGACAGGGCGAGAACTATGGCTACACCTTC. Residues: CASSRQGENYGYTF.

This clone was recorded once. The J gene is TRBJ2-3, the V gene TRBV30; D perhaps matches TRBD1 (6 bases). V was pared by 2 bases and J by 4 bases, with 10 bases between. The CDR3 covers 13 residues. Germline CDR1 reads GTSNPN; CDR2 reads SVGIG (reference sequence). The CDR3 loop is CAWSPGQPDTQYF. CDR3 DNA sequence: TGTGCCTGGAGTCCCGGACAGCCAGATACGCAGTATTTT.

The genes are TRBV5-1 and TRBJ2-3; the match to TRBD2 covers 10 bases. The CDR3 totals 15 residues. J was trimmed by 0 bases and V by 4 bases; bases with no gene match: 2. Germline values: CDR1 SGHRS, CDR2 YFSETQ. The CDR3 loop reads CASSVAGGSTDTQYF. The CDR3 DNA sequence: TGCGCCAGCAGCGTAGCGGGGGGCAGCACAGATACGCAGTATTTT.

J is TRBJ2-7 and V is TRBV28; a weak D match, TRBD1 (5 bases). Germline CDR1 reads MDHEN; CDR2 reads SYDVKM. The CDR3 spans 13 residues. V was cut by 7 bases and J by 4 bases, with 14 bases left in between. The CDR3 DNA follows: TGTGCCAGCACTCCAGGGTCTCGGTACGAGCAGTACTTC. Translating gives CASTPGSRYEQYF.

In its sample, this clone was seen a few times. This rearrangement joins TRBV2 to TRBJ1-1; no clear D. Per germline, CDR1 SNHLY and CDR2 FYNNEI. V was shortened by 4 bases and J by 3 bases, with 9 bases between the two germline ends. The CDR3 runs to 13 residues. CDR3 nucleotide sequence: TGTGCCAGCAGTGTATTTCAGGACACTGAAGCTTTCTTT. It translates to CASSVFQDTEAFF.

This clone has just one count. DNA of the CDR3: TGTGCCAGCAGCTTAGGACTAGCGGGGGCCTACCAAGAGACCCAGTACTTC. Translated, it gives CASSLGLAGAYQETQYF. The genes are TRBV7-9 and TRBJ2-5; 12 bases line up with TRBD2. In germline, CDR1 is SEHNR, CDR2 FQNEAQ (reference sequence). CDR3 size: 17 residues. Trimming removed 1 base from V and 0 bases from J; junction bases left unmatched: 3.

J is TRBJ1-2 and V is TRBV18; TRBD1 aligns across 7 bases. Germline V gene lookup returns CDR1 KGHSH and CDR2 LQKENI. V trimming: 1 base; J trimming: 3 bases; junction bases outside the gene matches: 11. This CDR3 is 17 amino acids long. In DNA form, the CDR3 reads TGTGCCAGCTCACCACTCCCAGGGGGGTATGTCGACTATGGCTACACCTTC. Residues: CASSPLPGGYVDYGYTF.

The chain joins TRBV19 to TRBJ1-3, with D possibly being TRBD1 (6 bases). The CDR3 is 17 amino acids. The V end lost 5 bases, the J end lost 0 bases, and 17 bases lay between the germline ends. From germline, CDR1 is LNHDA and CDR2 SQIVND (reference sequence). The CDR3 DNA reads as TGTGCCAGTAGTTCCCCAGGGGAAGCTTCCTCTGGAAACACCATATATTTT. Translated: CASSSPGEASSGNTIYF. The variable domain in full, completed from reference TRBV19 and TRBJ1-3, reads DGGITQSPKYLFRKEGQNVTLSCEQNLNHDAMYWYRQDPGQGLRLIYYSQIVNDFQKGDIAEGYSVSREKKESFPLTVTSAQKNPTAFYLCASSSPGEASSGNTIYFGEGSWLTVV.

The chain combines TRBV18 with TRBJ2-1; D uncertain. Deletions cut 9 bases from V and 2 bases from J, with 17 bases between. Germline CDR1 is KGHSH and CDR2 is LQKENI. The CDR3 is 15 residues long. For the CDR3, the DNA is TGTGCCAGTTCCCTCGGAGAGGCCCCCTACAATGAGCAGTTCTTC. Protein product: CASSLGEAPYNEQFF.

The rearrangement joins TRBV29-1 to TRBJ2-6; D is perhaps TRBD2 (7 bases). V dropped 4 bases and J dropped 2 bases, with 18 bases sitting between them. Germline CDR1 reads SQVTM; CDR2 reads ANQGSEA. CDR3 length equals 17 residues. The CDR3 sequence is CSVGGAGARAGANVLTF. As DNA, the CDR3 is TGCAGCGTTGGAGGTGCGGGGGCCAGGGCTGGGGCCAACGTCCTGACTTTC. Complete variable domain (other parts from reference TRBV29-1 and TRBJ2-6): SAVISQKPSRDICQRGTSLTIQCQVDSQVTMMFWYRQQPGQSLTLIATANQGSEATYESGFVIDKFPISRPNLTFSTLTVSNMSPEDSSIYLCSVGGAGARAGANVLTFGAGSRLTVL.